This T cell receptor beta chain was retrieved from a study of T cells expressing NK-cell markers. The study's findings and limits: Similarly, these clonotypes led the CD3+CD56-NKG2C+ fraction as well in several donors. NKG2C+ dominant clonotypes from 5 or 6 donors made up roughly 1.0-7.5% of CD8+ T cells.

Regarding this clonotype: Its antigen is currently unknown.

TCRdb re-called the 5' RACE reads, yielding one record per CDR3 amino acid sequence without DNA. This sample's table reports about 150,000 distinct CDR3 sequences. Specimen: blood T cells: a sorted CD56 or NKG2C T cell subset, CD4+ or CD8+ T cells, or bulk PBMC T cells (not recorded which). The receptor was isolated from a woman aged 45-65 years in good health.

The CDR3 loop is CATSDLPAGTGELFF. The rearrangement links TRBV24-1 to TRBJ2-2. Germline CDR1 reads KGHDR; CDR2 reads SFDVKD. The CDR3 is made up of 15 amino acids.